This passage covers 8 T cell receptor beta chains from one sample sequenced in a study of blood T cells in healthy people across ages. A second PCR, run for about 7 to 11 cycles, used a sample-barcoded 5' primer plus a J-beta primer mix. TCRdb used MiXCR to reprocess the 5' RACE reads, holding one entry per CDR3 protein. The sample yields some 800,000 distinct CDR3 sequences, 25% seen once. In addition, the sample was reused for a study of T cells of mothers and their children.

Sequencing input: blood. The receptors come from a boy younger than 18 in good health.

This rearrangement joins TRBV29-1 to TRBJ2-5; 7 nucleotides agree with TRBD2. The DNA end favors TRBJ2-1, so the J call may be wrong. Per germline, CDR1 SQVTM and CDR2 ANQGSEA. This CDR3 has 14 residues. The CDR3 spells CSVAGGRGYNEQFF. In nucleotides, the CDR3 is TGCAGCGTTGCCGGAGGGAGGGGATACAATGAGCAGTTCTTC.

This clonotype turned up a few times. This sequence joins TRBV6-1 and TRBJ2-5; 12 bases map to TRBD2. The V segment lost 5 bases and the J segment 3 bases; nucleotides outside the gene matches: 4. Germline V CDR1 and CDR2: MNHNS, SASEGT. The CDR3 runs 15 residues. The CDR3 loop is CASSSRLAGEETQYF. The DNA for the CDR3 is TGTGCCAGCAGTTCCCGACTAGCGGGGGAAGAGACCCAGTACTTC.

This clonotype was counted only a few times. This chain links TRBV15 with TRBJ1-4; 7 positions agree with TRBD1. The germline V gene has CDR1 LNHNV and CDR2 YYDKDF (reference sequence). V gave up 9 bases and J gave up 0 bases; unmatched junction bases: 10. This CDR3 has 16 residues. Here the CDR3 DNA reads TGTGCCACTCAATCGACAGGGCTCGCAACTAATGAAAAACTGTTTTTT. This codes for CATQSTGLATNEKLFF.

Only a few counts were recorded for this clonotype. For the CDR3, the DNA is TGCGCCAGCAGCCAAGATCCCAACAGGGCGGGAAACATTCAGTACTTC. Translation gives CASSQDPNRAGNIQYF. The chain employs TRBV4-1 and TRBJ2-4; a possible D gene is TRBD1 (6 bases). CDR1 and CDR2 (germline): MGHRA, YSYEKL. The CDR3 is 16 residues long. Deletions cut 0 bases from V and 6 bases from J, with 15 bases between.

The J gene is TRBJ2-2, the V gene TRBV27, with 10 bases fitting TRBD2. V lost 4 bases and J lost 3; bases outside the gene matches: 8. The germline CDR1 and CDR2 sequences are MNHEY and SMNVEV (reference sequence). The CDR3 runs to 17 residues. CDR3 sequence: CASSSSGAGGYTGELFF. As DNA, the CDR3 is TGTGCCAGCAGTTCCAGCGGAGCGGGGGGGTACACCGGGGAGCTGTTTTTT.

The rearrangement joins TRBV6-6 to TRBJ2-7; maybe TRBD2 (5 bases). The CDR3 runs to 14 residues. The V gene lost 7 bases and the J gene lost 5 bases, with 18 bases spanning the gap. Germline V gene data show CDR1 as MNHNY and CDR2 as SVGAGI (reference sequence). The CDR3 sequence is CASTYGNSDHEQYF. Written as DNA, the CDR3 is TGTGCCAGCACCTACGGGAACTCAGATCACGAGCAGTACTTC.

J is TRBJ2-3 and V is TRBV6-1; the match to TRBD2 covers 11 bases. The junction had 5 bases not matched to a gene; V was cut back by 7 bases and J by 5 bases. The length of the CDR3 is 14 residues. The germline V gene has CDR1 MNHNS and CDR2 SASEGT. The CDR3 loop reads CASTGTSGGDTQYF. CDR3 sequence (DNA): TGTGCCAGCACCGGGACTAGCGGTGGAGATACGCAGTATTTT.

Ten or more counts support this clonotype. This chain joins TRBV20-1 and TRBJ2-1; no reliable D call. The V and J ends lost 6 bases and 4 bases respectively, with 4 bases between them. There are 10 residues in the CDR3. The germline V gene has CDR1 DFQATT and CDR2 SNEGSKA (reference sequence). DNA of the CDR3: TGCAGTGCCCCTTACAATGAGCAGTTCTTC. Its translation is CSAPYNEQFF.